These 22 T cell receptor beta chains share one sample of origin, sequenced in a study of blood T cell repertoires in COVID-19. The repertoire was sequenced with immunoSEQ multiplex PCR; TCRdb's copy has only in-frame clones and lacks some. Seen here are under 200,000 clones, more than 85% observed once, and the top ten hold approximately 23%. The specimen sequenced was PBMCs or T cells enriched from blood (not recorded which). The source of these receptors is a woman aged 40 to 50 in a cohort exposed to, infected with or recovered from COVID-19 (not recorded which).

The chain is built from TRBV19 and TRBJ2-7; TRBD1 might be the D (5 bases). The CDR3 is made up of 13 amino acids. CDR1 and CDR2 (germline): LNHDA, SQIVND (reference sequence). V gave up 3 bases and J gave up 5 bases, with 11 bases separating them. The CDR3 DNA sequence: TGTGCCAGTAGTATGGCCAGGGCGAACGAGCAGTACTTC. It specifies CASSMARANEQYF.

This clone turned up a few times. The chain links TRBV27 to TRBJ1-1, with D maybe TRBD1 (5 bases). CDR3 length equals 15 residues. With 0 bases removed from V and 1 base from J, the gap between germline ends came to 9 bases. Germline assignment: CDR1 MNHEY and CDR2 SMNVEV (reference sequence). Here the CDR3 reads CASSLSGVWNTEAFF. DNA of the CDR3: TGTGCCAGCAGTTTATCAGGGGTTTGGAACACTGAAGCTTTCTTT.

This chain connects TRBV7-6 to TRBJ2-1; 9 nucleotides line up with TRBD1. This CDR3 region has 16 residues. Germline values: CDR1 SGHVS, CDR2 FNYEAQ. V lost 1 base to trimming and J lost 7 bases; unmatched junction nucleotides: 8. CDR3 protein: CASSLVWGQGENEQFF. In DNA form, the CDR3 reads TGTGCCAGCAGCTTAGTGTGGGGACAGGGCGAAAATGAGCAGTTCTTC.

V and J are TRBV5-1 and TRBJ1-2; 8 bases are shared with TRBD1. CDR1 SGHRS and CDR2 YFSETQ come from the germline V gene. The CDR3 consists of 15 residues. The J segment lost 5 bases and the V segment lost 4 bases, leaving 10 bases of the junction unmatched. CDR3 protein: CASSPITGQGYGYTF. CDR3 bases: TGCGCCAGCAGCCCTATCACTGGACAGGGTTATGGCTACACCTTC.

A few counts support this clone. Different DNA sequences within this sample yield the same CDR3. The chain uses TRBV11-2 and TRBJ1-1, with D maybe TRBD1 (5 bases). The germline CDR1 and CDR2 sequences are SGHAT and FQNNGV. The CDR3 runs 13 residues. V gave up 3 bases and J gave up 0 bases, with 5 bases separating them. CDR3 protein: CASSLGLNTEAFF. CDR3 bases: TGTGCCAGCAGCTTGGGGCTGAACACTGAAGCTTTCTTT.

This chain links TRBV1 with TRBJ2-1; the table gives TRBD2 as D, unverified against the DNA. TRBV1 is listed as a pseudogene. This CDR3 region has 17 residues. For the CDR3, the DNA is TGCACCAGCAGCCAGCCTACTAGCGGAAGCACCTACAATGAGCAGTTCTTC. Its translation: CTSSQPTSGSTYNEQFF.

This chain uses TRBV30 with TRBJ1-3; D not certain. Germline CDR1 is GTSNPN and CDR2 is SVGIG (reference sequence). This CDR3 has 14 amino acids. V was cut by 1 base and J by 1 base, with 8 bases left in between. The CDR3: CAWSGASSGNTIYF. Written as DNA, the CDR3 is TGTGCCTGGAGTGGTGCTAGTTCTGGAAACACCATATATTTT.

V usage is TRBV6-5 and J usage is TRBJ1-1; D is possibly TRBD1 (6 bases). V was trimmed by 0 bases and J by 1 base, leaving 9 bases between them. From germline, CDR1 is MNHEY and CDR2 SVGAGI. CDR3 length equals 15 residues. In DNA form, the CDR3 reads TGTGCCAGCAGTTACTCGGGGGGGCCGAACACTGAAGCTTTCTTT. Its protein product is CASSYSGGPNTEAFF.

The chain couples TRBV11-2 to TRBJ2-7; D is uncertain. The CDR3 is 17 amino acids. Trimming removed 4 bases at V and 0 bases at J, with 19 bases between. Germline CDR1 SGHAT, CDR2 FQNNGV. The CDR3 coding sequence is TGTGCCAGCAGCTCACGGGTAACGAGAGTGAGCTCCTACGAGCAGTACTTC. This sequence encodes CASSSRVTRVSSYEQYF.

The chain uses TRBV3-1 (or the pseudogene TRBV3-2) and TRBJ2-5; 7 bases fit TRBD2. The V gene's germline CDR1 is LGHDT and CDR2 YNNKEL (reference sequence). V gave up 1 base and J gave up 1 base; unmatched junction bases: 3. The CDR3 covers 15 residues. CDR3 protein: CASSQVREGQETQYF. As DNA, the CDR3 is TGTGCCAGCAGCCAAGTTAGGGAGGGCCAAGAGACCCAGTACTTC.

The V and J genes are TRBV10-1 and TRBJ2-2, with 8 bases matching TRBD2. Trimming took 3 bases from V and 6 from J; bases not matched to a gene: 6. The CDR3 sequence is 15 residues long. CDR1 is WNHNN, CDR2 SYGVQD, per germline (reference sequence). The CDR3: CASSEGREDSGELFF. CDR3 coding DNA: TGCGCCAGCAGTGAAGGGCGGGAGGACTCCGGGGAGCTGTTTTTT.

The rearrangement joins TRBV2 to TRBJ2-2; D ambiguous. The germline CDR1 and CDR2 sequences are SNHLY and FYNNEI. With 5 bases removed from V and 3 bases from J, the gap between germline ends came to 10 bases. The length of the CDR3 is 14 residues. This chain's CDR3 is CASSYTQDTGELFF. The CDR3 DNA reads TGTGCCAGCAGTTATACACAAGACACCGGGGAGCTGTTTTTT.

The gene calls are TRBV11-2 and TRBJ1-5, with unresolved D. This CDR3 contains 16 residues. The germline CDR1 and CDR2 sequences are SGHAT and FQNNGV. Trimming left V 1 base short and J 7 bases short, with 17 bases between. DNA of the CDR3: TGTGCCAGCAGCTTAGCTATGGGCAGGTCCGACCAGCCCCAGCATTTT. Protein sequence: CASSLAMGRSDQPQHF.

The V and J genes are TRBV28 and TRBJ1-3; D is perhaps TRBD1 (6 bases). The V gene's germline CDR1 is MDHEN and CDR2 SYDVKM. The CDR3 covers 17 residues. Trimming stripped 5 bases from V and 0 bases from J, with 17 bases between. CDR3 sequence: CASSLQGTFGSGNTIYF. In DNA, the CDR3 is TGTGCCAGCAGTCTCCAGGGGACCTTCGGCTCTGGAAACACCATATATTTT.

The chain has TRBV5-1 and TRBJ2-1, with a possible D match to TRBD1 (6 bases). Trimming left V 5 bases short and J 8 bases short, with 11 bases between. This CDR3 has 12 amino acids. CDR1 and CDR2 from the germline V gene are SGHRS and YFSETQ. The CDR3 protein is CASSSRGYEQFF. CDR3 nucleotides: TGCGCCAGCAGTTCCAGGGGCTATGAGCAGTTCTTC.

The chain is built from TRBV5-1 and TRBJ1-1; TRBD1 agrees at 9 bases. The CDR3 is 15 residues long. CDR1 is SGHRS and CDR2 is YFSETQ in the germline V gene. Trimming cost V 3 bases and J 4 bases; bases outside gene matches: 7. Here the CDR3 DNA reads TGCGCCAGCAGCTCTCCGGACAGGGGCGCCACTGAAGCTTTCTTT. Its translation: CASSSPDRGATEAFF.

The chain recombines TRBV5-1 with TRBJ2-3; the match to TRBD1 covers 10 bases. The germline V gene has CDR1 SGHRS and CDR2 YFSETQ. The CDR3 has 14 residues. Trimming at V came to 4 bases and at J to 3 bases, leaving 2 bases not matched to a gene. The CDR3 bases are TGCGCCAGCAGCGGGACAGGGGCGACAGATACGCAGTATTTT. Residues: CASSGTGATDTQYF.

The J gene is TRBJ1-2, the V gene TRBV3-1 (or the pseudogene TRBV3-2); D is undetermined. This CDR3 has 14 amino acids. The germline V and J ends were trimmed by 1 base and 4 bases, with 10 bases remaining between them. Germline V CDR1 and CDR2: LGHDT, YNNKEL (reference sequence). The CDR3 spells CASSQGLGRYGYTF. Written as DNA, the CDR3 is TGTGCCAGCAGCCAAGGACTAGGGCGCTATGGCTACACCTTC.

The chain joins TRBV11-3 to TRBJ2-5, with 9 bases that match TRBD2. Germline assignment: CDR1 SGHNT and CDR2 YENEEA. The V segment lost 5 bases and the J segment 5 bases; nucleotides outside the gene matches: 6. This CDR3 is built from 14 residues. DNA for the CDR3: TGTGCCAGCAGCGCACGCGGGAGGGAGGAGACCCAGTACTTC. Residues: CASSARGREETQYF.

V usage is TRBV7-6 and J usage is TRBJ2-3; TRBD2 matches at 10 bases. V was pared by 6 bases and J by 4 bases, with 13 bases of the junction left unmatched. This CDR3 contains 17 residues. Germline lookup yields CDR1 SGHVS and CDR2 FNYEAQ. The CDR3 DNA sequence: TGTGCCAGCAGTTCTGTACTAGCGGGATATATCGCAGATACGCAGTATTTT. It translates to CASSSVLAGYIADTQYF.

This clone was counted once. The CDR3 nucleotides are TGTGCCAGCACCAGACAGGGCCCTATGAACACTGAAGCTTTCTTT. Its protein is CASTRQGPMNTEAFF. The chain carries TRBV9 and TRBJ1-1, with TRBD1 identical over 7 bases. The germline CDR1 and CDR2 sequences are SGDLS and YYNGEE. J was trimmed by 0 bases and V by 6 bases; bases with no gene match: 8. There are 15 residues in the CDR3.

The V call is TRBV5-8, the J call TRBJ1-3; weak D call: TRBD1 (5 bases). In germline, CDR1 is SGHTS, CDR2 YDEGEE. Trimming removed 2 bases from V and 4 bases from J, with 16 bases in between. The CDR3 length is 16 residues. CDR3 DNA sequence: TGTGCCAGCAGCTTCCGGGAGGGACGAACGGGAAACACCATATATTTT. Its protein product is CASSFREGRTGNTIYF.